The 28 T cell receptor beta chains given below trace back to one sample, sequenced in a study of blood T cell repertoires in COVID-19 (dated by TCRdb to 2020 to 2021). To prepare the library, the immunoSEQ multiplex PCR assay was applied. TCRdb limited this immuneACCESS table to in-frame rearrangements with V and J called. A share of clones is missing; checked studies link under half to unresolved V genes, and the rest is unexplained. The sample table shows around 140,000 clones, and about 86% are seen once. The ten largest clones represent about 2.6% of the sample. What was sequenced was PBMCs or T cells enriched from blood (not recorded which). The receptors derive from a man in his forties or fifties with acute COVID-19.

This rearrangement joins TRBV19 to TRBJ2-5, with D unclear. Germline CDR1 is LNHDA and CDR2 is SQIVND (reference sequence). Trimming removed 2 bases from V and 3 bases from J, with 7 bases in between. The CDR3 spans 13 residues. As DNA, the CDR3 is TGTGCCAGTAGTATAAGGCAGGAAGAGACCCAGTACTTC. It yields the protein CASSIRQEETQYF.

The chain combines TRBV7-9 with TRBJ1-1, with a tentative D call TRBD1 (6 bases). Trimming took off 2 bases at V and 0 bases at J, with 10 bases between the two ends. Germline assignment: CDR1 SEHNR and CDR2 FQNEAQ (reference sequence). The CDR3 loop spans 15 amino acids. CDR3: CASSLSSGVNTEAFF. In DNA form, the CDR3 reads TGTGCCAGCAGCTTAAGTTCAGGGGTGAACACTGAAGCTTTCTTT. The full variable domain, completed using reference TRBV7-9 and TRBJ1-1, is DTGVSQNPRHKITKRGQNVTFRCDPISEHNRLYWYRQTLGQGPEFLTYFQNEAQLEKSRLLSDRFSAERPKGSFSTLEIQRTEQGDSAMYLCASSLSSGVNTEAFFGQGTRLTVV.

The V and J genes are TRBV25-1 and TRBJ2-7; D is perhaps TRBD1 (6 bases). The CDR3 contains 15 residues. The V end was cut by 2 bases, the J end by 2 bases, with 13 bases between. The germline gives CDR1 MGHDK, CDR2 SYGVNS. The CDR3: CASSELQGLPYEQYF. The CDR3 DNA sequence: TGTGCCAGCAGTGAACTCCAGGGGCTACCCTACGAGCAGTACTTC.

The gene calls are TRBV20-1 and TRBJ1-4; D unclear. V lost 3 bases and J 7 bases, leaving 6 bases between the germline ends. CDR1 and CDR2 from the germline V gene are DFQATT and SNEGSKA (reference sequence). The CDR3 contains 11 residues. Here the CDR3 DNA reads TGCAGTGCTAGCCGGGGTGAAAAACTGTTTTTT. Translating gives CSASRGEKLFF.

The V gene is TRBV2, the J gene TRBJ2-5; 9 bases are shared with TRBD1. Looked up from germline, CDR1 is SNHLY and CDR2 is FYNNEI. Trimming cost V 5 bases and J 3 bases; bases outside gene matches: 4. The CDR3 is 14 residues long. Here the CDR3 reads CASSLTGGKETQYF. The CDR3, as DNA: TGTGCCAGCAGTCTCACAGGGGGCAAAGAGACCCAGTACTTC.

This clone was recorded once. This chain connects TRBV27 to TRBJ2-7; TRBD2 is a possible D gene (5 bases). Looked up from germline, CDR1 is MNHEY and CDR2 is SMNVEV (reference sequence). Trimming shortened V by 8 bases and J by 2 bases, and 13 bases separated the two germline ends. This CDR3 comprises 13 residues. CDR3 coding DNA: TGTGCCAGCGGCCGGGGTAATCCCTACGAGCAGTACTTC. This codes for CASGRGNPYEQYF.

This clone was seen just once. CDR3 bases: TGTGCCAGCAGCAAACTTGACAATGAGCAGTTCTTC. Translation gives CASSKLDNEQFF. This chain connects TRBV28 to TRBJ2-1; no clear D gene. The germline V and J ends were trimmed by 6 bases and 5 bases, with 8 bases remaining between them. The CDR3 sequence is 12 residues long. Germline CDR1 reads MDHEN; CDR2 reads SYDVKM.

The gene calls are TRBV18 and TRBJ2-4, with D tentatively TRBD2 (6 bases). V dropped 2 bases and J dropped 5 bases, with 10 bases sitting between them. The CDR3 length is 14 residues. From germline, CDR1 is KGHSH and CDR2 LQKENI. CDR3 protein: CASSPIGGENIQYF. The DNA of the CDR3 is TGTGCCAGCTCACCAATCGGGGGAGAAAACATTCAGTACTTC. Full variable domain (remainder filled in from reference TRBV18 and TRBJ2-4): NAGVMQNPRHLVRRRGQEARLRCSPMKGHSHVYWYRQLPEEGLKFMVYLQKENIIDESGMPKERFSAEFPKEGPSILRIQQVVRGDSAAYFCASSPIGGENIQYFGAGTRLSVL.

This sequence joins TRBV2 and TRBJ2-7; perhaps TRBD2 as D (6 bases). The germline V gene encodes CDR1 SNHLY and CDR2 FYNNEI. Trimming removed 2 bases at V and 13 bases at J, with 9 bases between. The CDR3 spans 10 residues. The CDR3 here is CASSERLVYF. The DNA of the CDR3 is TGTGCCAGCAGTGAAAGACTAGTATACTTC.

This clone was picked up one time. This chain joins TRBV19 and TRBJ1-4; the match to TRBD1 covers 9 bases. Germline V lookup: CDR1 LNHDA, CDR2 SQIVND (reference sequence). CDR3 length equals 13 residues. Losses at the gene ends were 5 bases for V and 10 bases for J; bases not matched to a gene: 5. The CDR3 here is CASSPGQGGKLFF. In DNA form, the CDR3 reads TGTGCCAGTAGTCCGGGACAGGGAGGAAAACTGTTTTTT.

CDR3 nucleotides: TGTGCCAGTAGTATAGCCGGACAGGGAGACACCATATATTTT. Protein sequence: CASSIAGQGDTIYF. The chain joins TRBV19 to TRBJ1-3; the match to TRBD1 covers 8 bases. J lost 8 bases, V lost 1 base, and 4 bases had no gene match. Germline assignment: CDR1 LNHDA and CDR2 SQIVND (reference sequence). The CDR3 loop spans 14 amino acids. Combining the CDR3 with reference TRBV19 and TRBJ1-3 gives the whole variable domain DGGITQSPKYLFRKEGQNVTLSCEQNLNHDAMYWYRQDPGQGLRLIYYSQIVNDFQKGDIAEGYSVSREKKESFPLTVTSAQKNPTAFYLCASSIAGQGDTIYFGEGSWLTVV.

CDR3 DNA: TGTGCCAGCTCACCACCCGCGGCCAAAAACATTCAGTACTTC. Translating gives CASSPPAAKNIQYF. The V and J genes are TRBV18 and TRBJ2-4; no definite D call. Germline-derived CDR1 and CDR2 are KGHSH and LQKENI. Trimming removed 0 bases from V and 1 base from J, with 4 bases in between. The length of the CDR3 is 14 residues.

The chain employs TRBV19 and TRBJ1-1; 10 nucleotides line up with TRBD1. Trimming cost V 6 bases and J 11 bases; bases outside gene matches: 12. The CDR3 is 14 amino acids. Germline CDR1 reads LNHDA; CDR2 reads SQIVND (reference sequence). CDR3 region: CASRPGTGDPAAFF. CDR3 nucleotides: TGTGCCAGTAGGCCCGGGACAGGGGACCCGGCGGCTTTCTTT.

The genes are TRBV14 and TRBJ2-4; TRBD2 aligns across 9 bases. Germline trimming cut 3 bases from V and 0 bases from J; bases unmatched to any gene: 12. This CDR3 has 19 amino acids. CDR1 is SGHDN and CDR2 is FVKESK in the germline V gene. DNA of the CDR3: TGTGCCAGCAGCCACGGTGTCCTAGCGGGACCACTAGCCAAAAACATTCAGTACTTC. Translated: CASSHGVLAGPLAKNIQYF. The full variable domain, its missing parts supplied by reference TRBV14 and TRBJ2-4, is EAGVTQFPSHSVIEKGQTVTLRCDPISGHDNLYWYRRVMGKEIKFLLHFVKESKQDESGMPNNRFLAERTGGTYSTLKVQPAELEDSGVYFCASSHGVLAGPLAKNIQYFGAGTRLSVL.

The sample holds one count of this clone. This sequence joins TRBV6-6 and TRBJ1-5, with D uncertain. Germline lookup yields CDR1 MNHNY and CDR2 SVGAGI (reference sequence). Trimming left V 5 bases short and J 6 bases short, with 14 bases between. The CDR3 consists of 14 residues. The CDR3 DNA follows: TGTGCCAGCAGTCACGAGGGTTCCGGTCAGCCCCAGCATTTT. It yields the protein CASSHEGSGQPQHF.

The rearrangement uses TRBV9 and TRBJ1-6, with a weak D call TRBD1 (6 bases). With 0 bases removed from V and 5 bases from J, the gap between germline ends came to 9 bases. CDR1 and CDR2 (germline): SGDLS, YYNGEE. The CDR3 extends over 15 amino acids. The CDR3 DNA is TGTGCCAGCAGCGTAGAAGGACAGCATAATTCACCCCTCCACTTT. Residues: CASSVEGQHNSPLHF.

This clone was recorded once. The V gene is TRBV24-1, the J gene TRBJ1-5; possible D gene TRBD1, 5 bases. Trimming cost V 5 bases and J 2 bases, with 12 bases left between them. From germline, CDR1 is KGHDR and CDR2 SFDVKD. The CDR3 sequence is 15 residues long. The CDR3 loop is CATSGPDKGNQPQHF. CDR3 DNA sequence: TGTGCCACCAGTGGGCCGGACAAAGGCAATCAGCCCCAGCATTTT.

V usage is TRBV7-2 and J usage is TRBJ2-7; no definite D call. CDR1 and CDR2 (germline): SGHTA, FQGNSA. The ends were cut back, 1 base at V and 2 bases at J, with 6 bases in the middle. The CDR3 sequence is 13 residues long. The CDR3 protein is CASSLETAYEQYF. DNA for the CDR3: TGTGCCAGCAGCTTAGAAACGGCCTACGAGCAGTACTTC.

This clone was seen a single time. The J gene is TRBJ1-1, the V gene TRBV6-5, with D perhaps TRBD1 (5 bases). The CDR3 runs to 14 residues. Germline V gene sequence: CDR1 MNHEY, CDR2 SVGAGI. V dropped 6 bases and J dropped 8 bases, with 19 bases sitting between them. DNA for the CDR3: TGTGCCAGCAGAAATACCGGGTCGCGGGGGGAAGCTTTCTTT. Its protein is CASRNTGSRGEAFF.

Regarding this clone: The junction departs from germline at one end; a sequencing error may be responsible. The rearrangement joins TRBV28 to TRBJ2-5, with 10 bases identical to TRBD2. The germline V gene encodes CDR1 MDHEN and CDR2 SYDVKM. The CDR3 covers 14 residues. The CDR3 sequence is CGIAGGSYQETQYF. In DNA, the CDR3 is TGCGGAATAGCGGGAGGCTCGTACCAAGAGACCCAGTACTTC.

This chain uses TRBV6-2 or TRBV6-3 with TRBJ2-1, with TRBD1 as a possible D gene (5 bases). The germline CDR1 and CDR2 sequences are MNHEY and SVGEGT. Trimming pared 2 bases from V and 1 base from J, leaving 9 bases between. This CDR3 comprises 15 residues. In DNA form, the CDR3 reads TGTGCCAGCAGTTACGGGGCGGAATCCTACAATGAGCAGTTCTTC. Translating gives CASSYGAESYNEQFF.

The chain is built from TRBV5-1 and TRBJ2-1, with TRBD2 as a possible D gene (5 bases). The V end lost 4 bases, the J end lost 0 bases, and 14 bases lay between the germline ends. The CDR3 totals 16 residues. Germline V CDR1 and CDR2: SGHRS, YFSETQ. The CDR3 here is CASSLDAGGSYNEQFF. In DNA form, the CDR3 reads TGCGCCAGCAGCCTTGATGCGGGCGGCTCCTACAATGAGCAGTTCTTC.

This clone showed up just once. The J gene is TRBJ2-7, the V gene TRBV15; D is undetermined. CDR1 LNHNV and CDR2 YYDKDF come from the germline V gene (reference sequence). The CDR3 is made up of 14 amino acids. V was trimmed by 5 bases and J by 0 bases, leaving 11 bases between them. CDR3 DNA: TGTGCCACCAGCGCGCAAACTATCTCCTACGAGCAGTACTTC. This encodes CATSAQTISYEQYF.

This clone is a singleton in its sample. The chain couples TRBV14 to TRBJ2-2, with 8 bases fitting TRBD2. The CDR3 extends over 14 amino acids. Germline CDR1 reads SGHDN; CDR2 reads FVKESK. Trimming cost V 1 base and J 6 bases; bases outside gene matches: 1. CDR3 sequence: CASSQVLAAGELFF. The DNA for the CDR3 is TGTGCCAGCAGCCAAGTACTAGCGGCCGGGGAGCTGTTTTTT.

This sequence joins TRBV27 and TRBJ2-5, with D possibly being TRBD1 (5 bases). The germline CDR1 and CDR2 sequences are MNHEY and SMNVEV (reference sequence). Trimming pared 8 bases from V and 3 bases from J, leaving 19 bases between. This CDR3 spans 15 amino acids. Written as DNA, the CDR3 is TGTGCCAGCGGAGTCGTAGGACACTGGAAAGAGACCCAGTACTTC. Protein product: CASGVVGHWKETQYF.

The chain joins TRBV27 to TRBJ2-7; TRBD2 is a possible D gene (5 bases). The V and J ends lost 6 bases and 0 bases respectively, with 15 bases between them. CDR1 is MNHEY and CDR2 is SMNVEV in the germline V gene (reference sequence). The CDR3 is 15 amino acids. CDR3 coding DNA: TGTGCCAGCAGGGGTACTAGGGCGGACTCCTACGAGCAGTACTTC. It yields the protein CASRGTRADSYEQYF.

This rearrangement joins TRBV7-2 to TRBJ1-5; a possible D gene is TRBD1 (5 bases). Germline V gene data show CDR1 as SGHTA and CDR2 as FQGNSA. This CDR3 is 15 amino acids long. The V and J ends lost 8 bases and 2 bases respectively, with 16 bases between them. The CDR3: CASGRGGSGNQPQHF. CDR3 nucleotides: TGTGCCAGCGGACGGGGGGGGAGTGGCAATCAGCCCCAGCATTTT.

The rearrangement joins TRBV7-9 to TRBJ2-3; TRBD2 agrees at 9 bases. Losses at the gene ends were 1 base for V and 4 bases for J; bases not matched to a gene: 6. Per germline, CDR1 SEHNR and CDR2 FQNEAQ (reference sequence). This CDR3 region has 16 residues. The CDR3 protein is CASSLGVAGVADTQYF. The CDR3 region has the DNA TGTGCCAGCAGCTTAGGGGTAGCGGGAGTGGCAGATACGCAGTATTTT.